This T cell receptor (beta chain) was captured by sequencing in a study of T-cell memory formation after mild COVID-19. As concerns this clonotype: The antigen is undetermined. A read error may explain this, as a much larger clone is one base away.

Germline V lookup: CDR1 DFQATT, CDR2 SNEGSKA (reference sequence). Trimming removed 4 bases from V and 0 bases from J, with 5 bases in between. The CDR3 runs 12 residues. Study-wide results and caveats: Still unconfirmed is whether the second-wave clones peaking on day 37 recognized SARS-CoV-2. The study found balanced CD4/CD8 in clones contracting day 15 to 85 and a CD4+ lean in later expanders. The appearance of some responding clones in pre-infection memory suggested that cross-reactive memory joined.

Constant-segment-primed 5'RACE gave TCR alpha and TCR beta cDNA libraries with sample barcodes and UMIs. TCRdb recomputed calls from the 5' RACE reads with MiXCR, one row per CDR3 protein. The sample shows fewer than 350,000 distinct CDR3 sequences, 7% to 10% of them seen only once. Sequences were obtained from PBMCs or a T cell subset sorted from them (not recorded which). This rearrangement joins TRBV20-1 to TRBJ2-3; D gene ambiguous. This clonotype was obtained from a man aged 18 to 29 who had mild COVID-19 (a few samples of this study predate the infection). Cell type and time point are not known. CDR3 amino acids: CSATASTDTQYF. The CDR3, as DNA: TGCAGTGCTACGGCTAGCACAGATACGCAGTATTTT.